The clone carrying this T cell receptor beta chain was found a few times. Though nominally healthy at sampling, donors likely had unrecorded immune exposures. The data originate from a study of cytomegalovirus exposure and HLA in healthy donors. Per the germline V gene, CDR1 is SGHAT and CDR2 is FQDESV (reference sequence). The CDR3 totals 18 residues. Trimming cost V 5 bases and J 5 bases; bases outside gene matches: 16. PCR employed 60 Vbeta and 13 Jbeta primers. The table came from immunoSEQ multiplex PCR; TCRdb's copy has only in-frame clones and leaves some out. This table holds 150,000 to 200,000 clones, roughly 80% found once.

The chain is built from TRBV11-1 and TRBJ2-5, with TRBD2 identical over 11 bases. The sequenced material came from PBMCs. The TCR was taken from a man aged 18 to 35 in good health and CMV-seropositive. In DNA, the CDR3 is TGTGCCAGCAGCAAACCGGGACTAGCGGAATCCCTGCGGGAGACCCAGTACTTC. Encoded protein: CASSKPGLAESLRETQYF.